This record looks at one T cell receptor (beta chain) sequence and its context. Deep was the level used in running the assay. Once extracted for a subset, genomic DNA was divided evenly among several immunoSEQ plates. Sorted-subset replicate PCR reactions contained 200 to 250 ng DNA, corresponding to tens of thousands of T cell genomes. Generated by immunoSEQ multiplex PCR, the TCRdb table keeps only in-frame clones and is missing some. This table has some 2,400,000 clones, 95% appearing once. The entry originates in a study of shared clonotypes between healthy human individuals. Study overall: The study used three CD4 naive, three CD4 memory, two CD8 naive and one CD8 memory plate per donor.

Germline V gives CDR1 SGHRS, CDR2 YFSETQ. V was clipped by 1 base and J by 6 bases, with 13 bases between them. There are 15 residues in the CDR3. Sequencing was performed on naive CD4+ T cells sorted from blood. Documented subset: CD45RA+ positively selected. The rearrangement links TRBV5-1 to TRBJ2-2; possible D gene TRBD2, 5 bases. This sequence was found in a man aged 18 to 29 in good health. The CDR3 DNA follows: TGCGCCAGCAGCTTGAGTCTACTAGAAGCCGGGGAGCTGTTTTTT. Its protein is CASSLSLLEAGELFF.